This is a list of T cell receptor beta chains from one sample in a study of control samples from healthy donors and cancer patients. The assay was immunoSEQ multiplex PCR, and TCRdb's table has in-frame clones only and misses some. The data contain 60,000 to 75,000 clones, over 70% of them singletons. The sample taken for sequencing was blood. The receptors were gathered from a man aged 50 or older in good health. The CDR3 runs from the conserved cysteine through the conserved F or W. Fields, in order: J gene, CDR3 length, clone size, D gene, V gene, CDR3 protein, CDR3 DNA. D genes are given only for firm matches. For some rows the clone size is stated as once, few or many, or as a class when expanded; others skip it.

J gene: TRBJ2-3
CDR3 length: 13
clone size: NA
D gene: NA
V gene: TRBV4-3
CDR3 protein: CASSPRPTDTQYF
CDR3 DNA: TGCGCCAGCAGCCCCCGGCCCACAGATACGCAGTATTTT

J gene: TRBJ2-2
CDR3 length: 14
clone size: NA
D gene: NA
V gene: TRBV27
CDR3 protein: CASRARPETGELFF
CDR3 DNA: TGTGCCAGCAGAGCTCGACCGGAGACCGGGGAGCTGTTTTTT

J gene: TRBJ1-1
CDR3 length: 17
clone size: NA
D gene: TRBD1
V gene: TRBV27
CDR3 protein: CASSSEGQGPKNTEAFF
CDR3 DNA: TGTGCCAGCAGTTCGGAGGGACAGGGTCCTAAGAACACTGAAGCTTTCTTT

J gene: TRBJ2-7
CDR3 length: 13
clone size: NA
D gene: NA
V gene: TRBV6-2/TRBV6-3
CDR3 protein: CASSYLRVYEQYF
CDR3 DNA: TGTGCCAGCAGTTACTTGAGGGTTTACGAGCAGTACTTC

J gene: TRBJ1-6
CDR3 length: 13
clone size: NA
D gene: NA
V gene: TRBV28
CDR3 protein: CASSFGGNSPLHF
CDR3 DNA: TGTGCCAGCAGTTTCGGCGGAAATTCACCCCTCCACTTT

J gene: TRBJ1-4
CDR3 length: 16
clone size: NA
D gene: NA
V gene: TRBV4-2
CDR3 protein: CASSQGLRPTNEKLFF
CDR3 DNA: TGTGCCAGCAGCCAGGGACTTCGGCCGACTAATGAAAAACTGTTTTTT

J gene: TRBJ2-7
CDR3 length: 12
clone size: NA
D gene: NA
V gene: TRBV29-1
CDR3 protein: CSVGYSSYEQYF
CDR3 DNA: TGCAGCGTTGGGTACAGTTCCTACGAGCAGTACTTC

J gene: TRBJ2-7
CDR3 length: 14
clone size: NA
D gene: NA
V gene: TRBV5-4
CDR3 protein: CASSLWAVSYEQYF
CDR3 DNA: TGTGCCAGCAGCTTGTGGGCAGTCTCCTACGAGCAGTACTTC

J gene: TRBJ2-7
CDR3 length: 14
clone size: once
D gene: TRBD1
V gene: TRBV29-1
CDR3 protein: CSVVPGQGTYEQYF
CDR3 DNA: TGCAGCGTTGTACCGGGACAGGGGACCTACGAGCAGTACTTC

J gene: TRBJ2-1
CDR3 length: 13
clone size: NA
D gene: NA
V gene: TRBV12-3/TRBV12-4
CDR3 protein: CASRRLSSDEQFF
CDR3 DNA: TGTGCCAGCAGGCGACTCAGTAGCGATGAGCAGTTCTTC

J gene: TRBJ1-4
CDR3 length: 14
clone size: NA
D gene: NA
V gene: TRBV7-2
CDR3 protein: CASSRAIIGEKLFF
CDR3 DNA: TGTGCCAGCAGCCGTGCCATTATAGGTGAAAAACTGTTTTTT

J gene: TRBJ2-7
CDR3 length: 14
clone size: few
D gene: NA
V gene: TRBV6-5
CDR3 protein: CASSYGRTSYEQYF
CDR3 DNA: TGTGCCAGCAGTTACGGCCGGACCTCCTACGAGCAGTACTTC

J gene: TRBJ1-5
CDR3 length: 11
clone size: NA
D gene: NA
V gene: TRBV6-1
CDR3 protein: CASSEQRPQHF
CDR3 DNA: TGTGCCAGCAGTGAACAGAGGCCTCAGCATTTT

J gene: TRBJ1-1
CDR3 length: 14
clone size: NA
D gene: TRBD1
V gene: TRBV24-1
CDR3 protein: CATRQGIKDTEAFF
CDR3 DNA: TGTGCCACCAGACAGGGGATCAAGGACACTGAAGCTTTCTTT

J gene: TRBJ2-1
CDR3 length: 13
clone size: NA
D gene: NA
V gene: TRBV3-1/TRBV3-2
CDR3 protein: CASSQDGGHEQFF
CDR3 DNA: TGTGCCAGCAGCCAAGATGGGGGACATGAGCAGTTCTTC

J gene: TRBJ1-1
CDR3 length: 15
clone size: NA
D gene: NA
V gene: TRBV15
CDR3 protein: CATSREVGLTTEAFF
CDR3 DNA: TGTGCCACCAGCAGAGAAGTCGGTTTAACCACTGAAGCTTTCTTT

J gene: TRBJ2-5
CDR3 length: 15
clone size: NA
D gene: TRBD2
V gene: TRBV28
CDR3 protein: CASSSTSGSLETQYF
CDR3 DNA: TGTGCCAGCAGTTCGACTAGCGGGAGTTTGGAGACCCAGTACTTC

J gene: TRBJ1-5
CDR3 length: 14
clone size: NA
D gene: NA
V gene: TRBV21-1
CDR3 protein: CASSKLDSNQPQHF
CDR3 DNA: TGTGCCAGCAGCAAACTGGATAGCAATCAGCCCCAGCATTTT

J gene: TRBJ2-2
CDR3 length: 14
clone size: NA
D gene: NA
V gene: TRBV18
CDR3 protein: CASSPERNTGELFF
CDR3 DNA: TGTGCCAGCTCACCGGAGAGAAACACCGGGGAGCTGTTTTTT

J gene: TRBJ1-2
CDR3 length: 16
clone size: NA
D gene: NA
V gene: TRBV25-1
CDR3 protein: CASSGQADSLYNGYTF
CDR3 DNA: TGTGCCAGCAGTGGCCAGGCAGACAGCCTCTATAATGGCTACACCTTC

J gene: TRBJ2-2
CDR3 length: 18
clone size: NA
D gene: TRBD2
V gene: TRBV7-3
CDR3 protein: CASSLEIAGGRNTGELFF
CDR3 DNA: TGTGCCAGCAGCTTAGAGATAGCGGGGGGTCGAAACACCGGGGAGCTGTTTTTT

J gene: TRBJ2-2
CDR3 length: 14
clone size: NA
D gene: TRBD1
V gene: TRBV29-1
CDR3 protein: CSVLPGGKAGELFF
CDR3 DNA: TGCAGCGTTTTGCCAGGGGGAAAGGCCGGGGAGCTGTTTTTT

J gene: TRBJ2-3
CDR3 length: 16
clone size: NA
D gene: TRBD2
V gene: TRBV4-1
CDR3 protein: CASSQVPSGGSDTQYF
CDR3 DNA: TGCGCCAGCAGCCAAGTCCCTAGCGGGGGGTCAGATACGCAGTATTTT

J gene: TRBJ1-4
CDR3 length: 12
clone size: NA
D gene: NA
V gene: TRBV19
CDR3 protein: CASSPSNEKLFF
CDR3 DNA: TGTGCCAGTAGTCCAAGTAATGAAAAACTGTTTTTT

J gene: TRBJ1-1
CDR3 length: 17
clone size: few
D gene: TRBD1
V gene: TRBV3-1/TRBV3-2
CDR3 protein: CASSQKTGTGRKTEAFF
CDR3 DNA: TGTGCCAGCAGCCAAAAAACCGGGACAGGGAGGAAAACTGAAGCTTTCTTT

J gene: TRBJ2-2
CDR3 length: 16
clone size: NA
D gene: NA
V gene: TRBV4-3
CDR3 protein: CASSPAPTVSTGELFF
CDR3 DNA: TGCGCCAGCAGCCCAGCTCCTACAGTGTCCACCGGGGAGCTGTTTTTT

J gene: TRBJ1-2
CDR3 length: 12
clone size: NA
D gene: NA
V gene: TRBV6-5
CDR3 protein: CASSAGFYGYTF
CDR3 DNA: TGTGCCAGCTCAGCGGGGTTCTATGGCTACACCTTC

J gene: TRBJ1-1
CDR3 length: 16
clone size: NA
D gene: NA
V gene: TRBV7-6
CDR3 protein: CASRPIQGGVNTEAFF
CDR3 DNA: TGTGCCAGCAGGCCAATACAGGGAGGAGTGAACACTGAAGCTTTCTTT

J gene: TRBJ1-1
CDR3 length: 17
clone size: once
D gene: TRBD1
V gene: TRBV5-1
CDR3 protein: CASSLEQGLSLTLKAFF
CDR3 DNA: TGCGCCAGCAGCTTGGAACAGGGGCTTTCCCTCACTCTCAAAGCTTTCTTT

J gene: TRBJ1-2
CDR3 length: 15
clone size: NA
D gene: NA
V gene: TRBV30
CDR3 protein: CAWSASTGAGTGYTF
CDR3 DNA: TGTGCCTGGAGTGCTTCGACAGGCGCGGGGACGGGCTACACCTTC

J gene: TRBJ2-6
CDR3 length: 17
clone size: NA
D gene: TRBD2
V gene: TRBV12-5
CDR3 protein: CASGLAGVGAGANVLTF
CDR3 DNA: TGTGCTAGTGGTTTAGCGGGGGTAGGGGCTGGGGCCAACGTCCTGACTTTC